Each of the 2 T cell receptor beta chains below was sequenced from the same sample in a study of immune evolution from preneoplasia to lung adenocarcinoma. This table comes from immunoSEQ multiplex PCR, and its TCRdb copy is limited to in-frame clones, with some not included. The sample records approximately 7,600 clones, roughly two thirds being singletons. Sequenced: FFPE lung adenocarcinoma in situ tissue. Source of these receptors: a donor older than 65 with lung adenocarcinoma. Some clones in this sample may be carry-over from other donors' samples.

The chain employs TRBV30 and TRBJ2-5; 7 bases fit TRBD1. Germline V gene lookup returns CDR1 GTSNPN and CDR2 SVGIG (reference sequence). This CDR3 comprises 12 residues. The ends lost 5 bases at V and 4 bases at J; junction bases unmatched: 4. Here the CDR3 DNA reads TGTGCCTGGCGACGACAGGGAGAGACCCAGTACTTC. It specifies CAWRRQGETQYF.

The genes are TRBV2 and TRBJ1-2; D is unclear. CDR1 is SNHLY, CDR2 FYNNEI, per germline. CDR3 size: 13 residues. Trimming left V 11 bases short and J 3 bases short, with 16 bases between. The CDR3 loop is CARAFEGHYGYTF. CDR3 DNA sequence: TGTGCCCGTGCCTTCGAGGGCCACTATGGCTACACCTTC.